Listed below are T cell receptor beta chains from one sample, sequenced in a study of blood T cell repertoires in COVID-19. The protocol was immunoSEQ multiplex PCR, while the TCRdb copy is restricted to in-frame clones and leaves out a portion. The data show 100,000 to 130,000 clones, around 86% seen once. Sequenced: peripheral blood. These receptors originate from a woman in her sixties or seventies with acute or convalescent COVID-19. CDR3s include the opening cysteine and the closing phenylalanine or tryptophan. Fields, in order: CDR3 protein, V gene, J gene.

CDR3 protein: CASRGQSNSNQPQHF
V gene: TRBV19
J gene: TRBJ1-5

CDR3 protein: CASSAQAQLPNQPQHF
V gene: TRBV2
J gene: TRBJ1-5

CDR3 protein: CASSPGAGGQYYNEQFF
V gene: TRBV6-6
J gene: TRBJ2-1

CDR3 protein: CSVGTGVLQETQYF
V gene: TRBV29-1
J gene: TRBJ2-5

CDR3 protein: CASSSFDLAGGPGELFF
V gene: TRBV28
J gene: TRBJ2-2

CDR3 protein: CASSFDLKDTQYF
V gene: TRBV7-3
J gene: TRBJ2-3

CDR3 protein: CASTPSNTGELFF
V gene: TRBV6-5
J gene: TRBJ2-2

CDR3 protein: CASSLGRRVETQYF
V gene: TRBV13
J gene: TRBJ2-5

CDR3 protein: CATSRIPGLLSYEQYF
V gene: TRBV15
J gene: TRBJ2-7

CDR3 protein: CASSRESQTYNEQFF
V gene: TRBV4-2
J gene: TRBJ2-1

CDR3 protein: CASSVGVGRDGTEAFF
V gene: TRBV9
J gene: TRBJ1-1

CDR3 protein: CASSPGSGGWTEAFF
V gene: TRBV4-1
J gene: TRBJ1-1